The TCR beta chain described here comes from a study of T cell repertoires in cytomegalovirus infection. The wider study: Matching HLA type and CMV infection were both indicated by public TCR beta signatures.

The CDR3 has 15 amino acids. The germline V and J ends were trimmed by 5 bases and 3 bases, with 14 bases remaining between them. Germline V gene lookup returns CDR1 MDHEN and CDR2 SYDVKM. A single record per CDR3 protein comes from TCRdb applying MiXCR to the reads. This sample has a few hundred thousand distinct CDR3 sequences; roughly a sixth occur once, and the top ten carry around 12%. The V gene is TRBV28, the J gene TRBJ1-5; D not resolved. This clonotype originated in a human donor in good health (CMV status not recorded). Some clones in this sample may be carry-over from other donors' samples. The sample was PBMCs. In DNA, the CDR3 is TGTGCCAGCAGTGTAACCGGGATCACCAATCAGCCCCAGCATTTT. The encoded protein is CASSVTGITNQPQHF.